This T cell receptor (beta chain) derives from a study of T cells in Graves' hyperthyroidism and ophthalmopathy (dated by TCRdb to between 2018 and 2020). For the wider study: Peripheral blood was sampled at the time of initial diagnosis, prior to any treatment. To identify TCR V-J signatures that set the groups apart, the researchers used a discovery cohort of more than 95 patients, made up of 40 to 45 with Graves' ophthalmopathy and 55 to 65 with stable Graves' hyperthyroidism. Prospective prediction of ophthalmopathy was tested in an independent validation cohort consisting of about 19 hyperthyroidism patients and 17 patients who later progressed to ophthalmopathy. The 100 discovery patients were divided at random into training and test sets in a 7:3 ratio. In about six Graves' hyperthyroidism patients, the study also compared T-cell repertoires from thyroid tissue with T-cell repertoires from blood. After sampling, hyperthyroidism patients received methimazole starting at 30 mg daily, and ophthalmopathy patients received high-dose intravenous methylprednisolone. The paper describes TCR Vbeta CDR3 sequencing of roughly 130 peripheral blood samples, made up of fewer than 50 ophthalmopathy patients, 70 to 75 hyperthyroidism patients and roughly 17 progressor patients.

Ophthalmopathy patients had moderately to severely active disease, Clinical Activity Score of at least 3, NOSPECS grade of at least 4, and duration under 3 months. Patients with uncontrolled infections, other autoimmune diseases, pregnancy or lactation were excluded. Diagnoses were based on clinical symptoms, serum thyroxine and TRAb, thyroid ultrasound and orbital computed tomography. PBMCs were isolated from about 9 ml of fresh peripheral blood by Ficoll-Paque density gradient centrifugation. Trizol reagent was used to extract total RNA, and RNA quality was then checked on an Agilent 2100 Bioanalyzer. Including cysteine and phenylalanine, the CDR3 has 13 amino acids. Only CDR3 DNA remains: 39 bases, in frame from the first base. CDR1 GTSNPN and CDR2 SVGIG were looked up in the germline V gene (reference sequence). This clonotype was seen more than once but under ten times. Its antigen remains unidentified. No base qualities exist here, and no much larger clone lies one base off it.

The full study reports these points: Ophthalmopathy was separated from stable hyperthyroidism by a 13 V-J signature model, with just over 85% sensitivity and approximately 81% specificity obtained in cross-validation and 80%/75% obtained in testing. Sample size was not statistically predetermined, and blinding of investigators to group allocation was not performed. During validation, the model predicted progression to ophthalmopathy a median of around six months ahead of onset, with 70.59% sensitivity and 72.22% specificity. Blood samples also contained most of the expanded thyroid clonotypes (frequency above 0.001), which suggests that blood repertoires may reflect thyroid immune responses.

The TCR beta CDR3 regions were amplified from the RNA transcripts. The TCR CDR3 was subjected to a first round of RT-PCR using the HTBI primer set and the Qiagen OneStep RT-PCR kit. The libraries were constructed in a second round of multiplex PCR and then size-selected and purified. The libraries were sequenced on an Illumina HiSeq2000 using paired-end 100 bp reads. The authors' analysis ran thus. Raw data were processed with SOAPnuke, discarding reads with adapters, uncalled bases, mean Phred below 15, or no exact constant-primer or identifier match. High-quality paired reads were merged using COPE v1.2.5, and each unique nucleotide sequence was defined as a clonotype. Clonotypes were aligned to IMGT TRBV, TRBD and TRBJ reference segments using MiTCR v1.1. The analysis was restricted to V-J combinations with a frequency above 0.0001, which together covered about 99% of the repertoires. A TCS score was defined as the ratio between F50 (clonal expansion) and ExV (chaos), using BLOSUM62-based TCRdist between CDR3 peptides within each V-J. Welch's t-statistics and random forest reduced around 520 V-J features to roughly 13, which were used in a naive Bayes classifier (R e1071). TCRdb reanalyzed the raw reads on its own, using fastp at Q25 for trimming and MiXCR for clone calling, and kept in-frame beta chains. Every distinct CDR3 protein forms one entry, paired with its most common genes and DNA. TCRdb, not the original authors, processed these V and J calls. The sample contains about 640,000 distinct CDR3 sequences, around 20% of them found a single time. About 34% of the sample belongs to the ten largest clones.

The source is a man aged 25 to 40 with Graves' ophthalmopathy. The source material was blood. The rearranged segments are TRBV30 and TRBJ2-7; the D gene remains uncertain. The DNA is TGTGCGAATGGGGTAGGAAGCTCCTACGAGCAGTACTTC. The resulting protein is CANGVGSSYEQYF.